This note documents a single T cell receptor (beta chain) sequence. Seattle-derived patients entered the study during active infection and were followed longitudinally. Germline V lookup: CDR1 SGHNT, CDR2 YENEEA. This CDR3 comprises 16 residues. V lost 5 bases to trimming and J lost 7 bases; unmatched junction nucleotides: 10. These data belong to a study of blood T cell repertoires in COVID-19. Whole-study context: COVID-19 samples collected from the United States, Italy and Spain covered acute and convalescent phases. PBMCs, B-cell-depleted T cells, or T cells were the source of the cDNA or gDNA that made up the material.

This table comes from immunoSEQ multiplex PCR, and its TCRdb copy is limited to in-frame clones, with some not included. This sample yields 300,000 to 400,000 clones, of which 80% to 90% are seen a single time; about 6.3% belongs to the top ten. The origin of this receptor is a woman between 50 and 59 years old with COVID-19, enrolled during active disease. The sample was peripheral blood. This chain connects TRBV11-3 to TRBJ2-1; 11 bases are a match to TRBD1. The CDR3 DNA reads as TGTGCCAGCAGCCCCAGGACAGGGGGCAGTTTGAATGAGCAGTTCTTC. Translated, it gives CASSPRTGGSLNEQFF.